Shown below are 20 T cell receptor beta chains from a single sample sequenced in a study of CXCR3-negative and CXCR3-positive naive CD8 T cells. Their cognate antigens are unknown. Overall study findings and caveats: When CXCR3-positive naive cells were set against CXCR3-negative naive cells, the former had more hydrophobic TRB CDR3s.

5' RACE that incorporated UMI labels was used to prepare the TRB cDNA libraries. Reprocessing the 5' RACE reads, TCRdb reports a single entry for every CDR3 protein and omits DNA. This sample's table has over 70,000 distinct CDR3 sequences. The sequenced sample was naive CXCR3+ CD8+ T cells from blood. Subset noted: CD45RO-CCR7+CD27+CD95- naive CD8+ T cells expressing CXCR3 (TNR3+). These receptors were obtained from a human donor in good health. Some clones in this sample may be carry-over from other donors' samples.

The genes are TRBV28 and TRBJ2-7. CDR3 size: 14 residues. The germline V gene has CDR1 MDHEN and CDR2 SYDVKM. The CDR3 loop is CASKPYVVDYEQYF.

The chain employs TRBV5-1 and TRBJ1-1. CDR3 length equals 13 residues. Per germline, CDR1 SGHRS and CDR2 YFSETQ. CDR3 sequence reads: CASSTQGGTEAFF.

This chain uses TRBV12-3 or TRBV12-4 with TRBJ2-1; checking the TCRdb D call of TRBD1 is not possible without DNA. The CDR3 runs to 14 residues. The CDR3: CASSGTGRRNEQFF.

V is TRBV28 and J is TRBJ2-7; without DNA, the TCRdb call of TRBD2 cannot be checked. Germline V gene sequence: CDR1 MDHEN, CDR2 SYDVKM. The CDR3 has 14 amino acids. This chain's CDR3 is CASSFSGKEDEQYF.

V usage is TRBV13 and J usage is TRBJ1-5; TCRdb designates TRBD1, a call that cannot be tested without DNA. CDR3 length: 14 amino acids. In germline, CDR1 is PRHDT, CDR2 FYEKMQ (reference sequence). CDR3 in amino acids: CASSSGTGRQPQHF.

V usage is TRBV7-8 and J usage is TRBJ2-5; the D call of TRBD2 rests on TCRdb alone, since no DNA is present to check it. CDR3 length: 17 amino acids. Germline values: CDR1 SGHVS, CDR2 FQNEAQ. The CDR3 loop is CASSPLAGEIKGETQYF.

This chain links TRBV11-2 with TRBJ2-7; no DNA is available, so the TRBD1 call from TCRdb remains unchecked. Germline assignment: CDR1 SGHAT and CDR2 FQNNGV. CDR3 size: 14 residues. The CDR3 sequence is CASSLGQGSHEQYF.

The chain combines TRBV29-1 with TRBJ1-2; TCRdb reports TRBD1, a call that lacks DNA to check it against. CDR3 length: 14 amino acids. Germline V gene lookup returns CDR1 SQVTM and CDR2 ANQGSEA. The CDR3 protein is CSVEEGRDHYGYTF.

This chain uses TRBV28 with TRBJ2-7; TCRdb indicates TRBD1, and absent DNA this call remains unverified. CDR3 length: 14 amino acids. CDR1 MDHEN and CDR2 SYDVKM come from the germline V gene. This CDR3 is CASSLTGQNIEQYF.

The chain uses TRBV2 and TRBJ2-3; lacking DNA, the TRBD1 call made by TCRdb goes unchecked. This CDR3 contains 15 residues. Germline loops: CDR1 SNHLY, CDR2 FYNNEI. This chain's CDR3 is CASKFRDREIETQYF.

The V call is TRBV20-1, the J call TRBJ2-3; checking the TCRdb D call of TRBD2 is not possible without DNA. This CDR3 has 11 amino acids. From germline, CDR1 is DFQATT and CDR2 SNEGSKA (reference sequence). Here the CDR3 reads CSAFRTKTQYF.

The chain uses TRBV20-1 and TRBJ2-5; the TRBD2 assignment by TCRdb is unverifiable without DNA. CDR3 length: 15 amino acids. Germline loops: CDR1 DFQATT, CDR2 SNEGSKA (reference sequence). The CDR3 loop is CSARDREGPPETQYF.

The J gene is TRBJ2-1, the V gene TRBV29-1; TCRdb gives TRBD1 as the D gene, but with no DNA this cannot be confirmed. The germline V gene encodes CDR1 SQVTM and CDR2 ANQGSEA. This CDR3 comprises 15 residues. This CDR3 reads CSARGDYSSYNEQFF.

The V gene is TRBV6-5, the J gene TRBJ2-1; TCRdb's assignment of TRBD2 cannot be checked, as there is no DNA. Per germline, CDR1 MNHEY and CDR2 SVGAGI. The CDR3 has 14 residues. CDR3 sequence reads: CASSYLLADNEQFF.

The chain carries TRBV5-1 and TRBJ2-1. Germline V gene sequence: CDR1 SGHRS, CDR2 YFSETQ. CDR3 length: 15 residues. The CDR3 loop is CASSYDPSSYNEQFF.

The V call is TRBV14, the J call TRBJ2-3. Germline V lookup: CDR1 SGHDN, CDR2 FVKESK. This CDR3 region has 12 residues. This CDR3 reads CASSQVSDTQYF.

The chain uses TRBV6-6 and TRBJ2-7. Germline CDR1 reads MNHNY; CDR2 reads SVGAGI (reference sequence). This CDR3 is 12 amino acids long. The CDR3 reads CASSYNQGEQYF.

The CDR3 loop reads CASSGARGAYEQYF. The V gene is TRBV25-1, the J gene TRBJ2-7; checking the TCRdb D call of TRBD1 is not possible without DNA. CDR1 and CDR2 from the germline V gene are MGHDK and SYGVNS. This CDR3 spans 14 amino acids.

The CDR3 sequence is CASSLFGHLYGYTF. The chain joins TRBV27 to TRBJ1-2; no DNA is available, so the TRBD1 call from TCRdb remains unchecked. Germline loops: CDR1 MNHEY, CDR2 SMNVEV (reference sequence). The CDR3 has 14 residues.

J is TRBJ2-7 and V is TRBV5-3; TCRdb's assignment of TRBD2 cannot be checked, as there is no DNA. TRBV5-3 is an ORF, and what it does is uncertain. The CDR3 is 16 residues long. CDR3 amino acids: CARSLVTAGRTYEQYF.